Presented here are 2 T cell receptor beta chains from one specimen sequenced in a study of T-cell memory formation after mild COVID-19. A single record per CDR3 protein comes from TCRdb applying MiXCR to the 5' RACE reads. The sample lists fewer than 650,000 distinct CDR3 sequences; 17% were seen once. The sequenced material came from PBMCs or a T cell subset sorted from them (not recorded which). The receptor set was obtained from an adult woman who had mild COVID-19 (a few samples of this study predate the infection). Cell type and time point are not known.

The chain carries TRBV7-9 and TRBJ1-1; D is unclear. The V end lost 6 bases, the J end lost 7 bases, and 9 bases lay between the germline ends. The CDR3 length is 11 residues. Germline V gene lookup returns CDR1 SEHNR and CDR2 FQNEAQ (reference sequence). This CDR3 reads CASSRMGEAFF. The DNA for the CDR3 is TGTGCCAGCAGTCGAATGGGTGAAGCTTTCTTT.

Only a few counts were recorded for this clonotype. CDR3: CASSHPMNTEAFF. Here the CDR3 DNA reads TGTGCCAGCAGCCACCCTATGAACACTGAAGCTTTCTTT. The chain carries TRBV5-6 and TRBJ1-1; D is unclear. This CDR3 is built from 13 residues. Germline V CDR1 and CDR2: SGHDT, YYEEEE. Trimming shortened V by 4 bases and J by 0 bases, and 7 bases separated the two germline ends. Based on the CDR3 plus reference TRBV5-6 and TRBJ1-1, the full variable domain is DAGVTQSPTHLIKTRGQQVTLRCSPKSGHDTVSWYQQALGQGPQFIFQYYEEEERQRGNFPDRFSGHQFPNYSSELNVNALLLGDSALYLCASSHPMNTEAFFGQGTRLTVV.